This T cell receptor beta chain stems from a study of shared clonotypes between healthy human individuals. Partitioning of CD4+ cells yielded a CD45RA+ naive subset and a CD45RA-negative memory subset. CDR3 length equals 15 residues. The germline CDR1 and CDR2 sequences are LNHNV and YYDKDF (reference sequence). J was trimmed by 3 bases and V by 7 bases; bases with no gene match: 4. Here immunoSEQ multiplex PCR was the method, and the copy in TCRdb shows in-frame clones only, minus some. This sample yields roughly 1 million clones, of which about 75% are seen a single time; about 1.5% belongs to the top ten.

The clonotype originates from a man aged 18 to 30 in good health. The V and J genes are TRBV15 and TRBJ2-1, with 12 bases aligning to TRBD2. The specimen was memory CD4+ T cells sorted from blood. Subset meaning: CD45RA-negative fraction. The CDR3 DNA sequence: TGTGCCACCACTCCGACTAGCGGGGGCTACAATGAGCAGTTCTTC. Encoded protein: CATTPTSGGYNEQFF.